Detailed here is one TCR beta chain. These data are taken from a study of technical replicates of blood from a few donors. The protocol was immunoSEQ multiplex PCR, while the TCRdb copy is restricted to in-frame clones and leaves out a portion. The sample lists some 76,000 clones; 94% were seen once. Sequenced: T cells isolated from PBMCs. The receptor comes from a human donor in good health.

In DNA form, the CDR3 reads TGTGCCAGCAGCTTGATCGGAGGGGTAGAGACCCAGTACTTC. It translates to CASSLIGGVETQYF. This chain uses TRBV5-4 with TRBJ2-5; possibly TRBD2 for D (6 bases). Germline loops: CDR1 SGHNT, CDR2 YYREEE (reference sequence). The CDR3 length is 14 residues. V was trimmed by 1 base and J by 4 bases, leaving 11 bases between them. Full variable domain (outside the CDR3, taken from reference TRBV5-4 and TRBJ2-5): ETGVTQSPTHLIKTRGQQVTLRCSSQSGHNTVSWYQQALGQGPQFIFQYYREEENGRGNFPPRFSGLQFPNYSSELNVNALELDDSALYLCASSLIGGVETQYFGPGTRLLVL.